This entry lists 3 T cell receptor beta chains sequenced from one sample in a study of blood T cell repertoires in COVID-19. Generated by immunoSEQ multiplex PCR, the TCRdb table keeps only in-frame clones and is missing some. Of roughly 190,000 clones listed, roughly 82% are singletons. Material: PBMCs or T cells enriched from blood (not recorded which). These receptors originate from a woman aged 60 to 75 with acute COVID-19.

The chain has TRBV25-1 and TRBJ1-1, with 7 positions matching TRBD1. Germline CDR1 MGHDK, CDR2 SYGVNS. V gave up 3 bases and J gave up 13 bases; unmatched junction bases: 17. The CDR3 length is 15 residues. Written as DNA, the CDR3 is TGTGCCAGCAGTGATCCATACCGACAGGGACCCAAGCTTTTCTTT. This encodes CASSDPYRQGPKLFF.

The V call is TRBV4-1, the J call TRBJ2-1, with TRBD1 matching 8 bases. Germline trimming cut 1 base from V and 9 bases from J; bases unmatched to any gene: 8. This CDR3 is built from 15 residues. Germline V lookup: CDR1 MGHRA, CDR2 YSYEKL. Here the CDR3 reads CASSQGQGAFGEQFF. As DNA, the CDR3 is TGCGCCAGCAGCCAAGGGCAGGGGGCGTTTGGTGAGCAGTTCTTC.

This clone was observed a few times. The genes are TRBV3-1 (or the pseudogene TRBV3-2) and TRBJ1-6; 7 bases agree with TRBD1. V was pared by 6 bases and J by 5 bases, with 7 bases of the junction left unmatched. CDR3 length equals 15 residues. From germline, CDR1 is LGHDT and CDR2 YNNKEL (reference sequence). CDR3 DNA sequence: TGTGCCAGCAGACCTACCGGGACAGATAATTCACCCCTCCACTTT. This sequence encodes CASRPTGTDNSPLHF.